What follows is one T cell receptor beta chain and its context. These data come from a study of T cells after yellow fever vaccination. TCRdb reprocessed the 5' RACE reads with MiXCR, giving one entry per CDR3 protein. Of under 400,000 distinct CDR3 sequences in the sample, about 12% are singletons; the top ten hold approximately 3.3%. The clonotype originates from a man aged 18 to 30 who received the YFV17D yellow fever vaccine. The material sequenced was CD4+ T cells sorted from PBMCs, taken 15 days after the yellow fever booster vaccination.

CDR3 coding DNA: TGCAGTGCTAGAGATGCGGCAGGGAATTCACCCCTCCACTTT. Protein product: CSARDAAGNSPLHF. The chain employs TRBV20-1 and TRBJ1-6; D possibly corresponds to TRBD1 (5 bases). V gave up 0 bases and J gave up 7 bases, with 10 bases separating them. The CDR3 is 14 amino acids. Germline V gene sequence: CDR1 DFQATT, CDR2 SNEGSKA (reference sequence).